Below are 24 T cell receptor beta chains sequenced from a single sample in a study of CD8 T cells in Susac syndrome. Random-hexamer reverse transcription was applied to about 0.45 to 1 ug RNA. MiXCR, applied by TCRdb to the immunoSEQ multiplex PCR reads, yields one record per CDR3 protein. The table shows approximately 130,000 distinct CDR3 sequences, with 90% to 95% occurring only once. Sample: CD8+ T cells from PBMCs. These receptors all stem from a human donor with multiple sclerosis.

The CDR3 coding sequence is TGTGCCAGCAGTCGGGGCAACACTGAAGCTTTCTTT. This translates into CASSRGNTEAFF. The rearrangement uses TRBV6-6 and TRBJ1-1, with D possibly being TRBD1 (5 bases). Trimming removed 5 bases at V and 2 bases at J, with 6 bases between. The CDR3 runs 12 residues. Germline-derived CDR1 and CDR2 are MNHNY and SVGAGI (reference sequence).

The chain uses TRBV28 and TRBJ1-1, with TRBD1 matching 11 bases. Looked up from germline, CDR1 is MDHEN and CDR2 is SYDVKM. The CDR3 length is 15 residues. The V segment lost 6 bases and the J segment 4 bases; nucleotides outside the gene matches: 7. Here the CDR3 DNA reads TGTGCCAGCAGCCGGGACAGGGGGATGATCACTGAAGCTTTCTTT. This translates into CASSRDRGMITEAFF.

V gene TRBV12-3 or TRBV12-4 combines with J gene TRBJ2-4, with D possibly matching TRBD2 (5 bases). The CDR3 is 12 residues long. V lost 7 bases and J 7 bases, leaving 11 bases between the germline ends. CDR3 region: CASTFERNIQYF. CDR3 DNA sequence: TGTGCCAGCACATTTGAGCGGAACATTCAGTACTTC.

This clonotype was recorded a few times. The chain is built from TRBV4-2 and TRBJ2-1; 14 nucleotides align to TRBD2. The CDR3 covers 16 residues. Germline values: CDR1 LGHNA, CDR2 YNFKEQ. The junction had 5 bases not matched to a gene; V was cut back by 0 bases and J by 10 bases. The DNA of the CDR3 is TGTGCCAGCAGCCAAGACGGACTAGCGGGAGGATGGGAGCAGTTCTTC. Amino acid sequence: CASSQDGLAGGWEQFF.

V usage is TRBV6-5 and J usage is TRBJ1-5; D is ambiguous. Per germline, CDR1 MNHEY and CDR2 SVGAGI. This CDR3 region has 12 residues. V was shortened by 6 bases and J by 4 bases, with 7 bases between the two germline ends. This chain's CDR3 is CASSQSNQPQHF. In nucleotides, the CDR3 is TGTGCCAGCAGCCAAAGTAATCAGCCCCAGCATTTT.

The chain is built from TRBV6-2 or TRBV6-3 and TRBJ2-3; D is possibly TRBD2 (6 bases). V was shortened by 5 bases and J by 9 bases, with 15 bases between the two germline ends. The CDR3 has 13 amino acids. CDR1 and CDR2 from the germline V gene are MNHEY and SVGEGT. CDR3 sequence reads: CASSLDYPNTQYF. The CDR3 nucleotides are TGTGCCAGCAGTCTGGACTATCCTAACACGCAGTATTTT.

The chain joins TRBV18 to TRBJ2-1; the D gene is possibly TRBD2 (5 bases). The germline V and J ends were trimmed by 1 base and 3 bases, with 10 bases remaining between them. The CDR3 is 15 amino acids. CDR1 and CDR2 (germline): KGHSH, LQKENI. In nucleotides, the CDR3 is TGTGCCAGCTCACCACTCGAGGGCCGCTACAATGAGCAGTTCTTC. Translation: CASSPLEGRYNEQFF.

The rearrangement uses TRBV15 and TRBJ1-2; no clear D. Germline V gives CDR1 LNHNV, CDR2 YYDKDF (reference sequence). CDR3 length: 15 amino acids. Trimming removed 3 bases from V and 2 bases from J, with 13 bases in between. The CDR3 region is CATSSRISTNYGYTF. In DNA form, the CDR3 reads TGTGCCACCAGCAGTCGAATATCAACCAACTATGGCTACACCTTC.

This chain links TRBV20-1 with TRBJ2-3; unclear D gene. Trimming shortened V by 5 bases and J by 5 bases, and 8 bases separated the two germline ends. This CDR3 has 11 residues. Germline V lookup: CDR1 DFQATT, CDR2 SNEGSKA (reference sequence). Here the CDR3 reads CSASTRDTQYF. CDR3 in DNA: TGCAGTGCTTCGACCCGAGATACGCAGTATTTT.

The chain uses TRBV28 and TRBJ2-3; D gene uncertain. From germline, CDR1 is MDHEN and CDR2 SYDVKM. The CDR3 has 13 amino acids. Trimming pared 6 bases from V and 8 bases from J, leaving 15 bases between. As DNA, the CDR3 is TGTGCCAGCAGCTTCTTTCACGAACCTACGCAGTATTTT. Translating it yields CASSFFHEPTQYF. Full variable domain (outside the CDR3, taken from reference TRBV28 and TRBJ2-3): DVKVTQSSRYLVKRTGEKVFLECVQDMDHENMFWYRQDPGLGLRLIYFSYDVKMKEKGDIPEGYSVSREKKERFSLILESASTNQTSMYLCASSFFHEPTQYFGPGTRLTVL.

The rearrangement uses TRBV29-1 and TRBJ2-1; weak D call: TRBD2 (5 bases). V was pared by 5 bases and J by 0 bases, with 14 bases between. CDR1 is SQVTM and CDR2 is ANQGSEA in the germline V gene. The CDR3 totals 15 residues. In DNA form, the CDR3 reads TGCAGCGTTACCGCCGACGGGGTCTCCTACAATGAGCAGTTCTTC. Amino acids: CSVTADGVSYNEQFF.

The rearrangement uses TRBV5-1 and TRBJ2-1; D is undetermined. V was trimmed by 4 bases and J by 8 bases, leaving 7 bases between them. Germline V CDR1 and CDR2: SGHRS, YFSETQ. CDR3 size: 11 residues. This CDR3 is CASSHNDEQFF. CDR3 DNA: TGCGCCAGCAGCCACAACGATGAGCAGTTCTTC.

This clonotype was seen once. The chain joins TRBV28 to TRBJ1-1; no clear D. Per germline, CDR1 MDHEN and CDR2 SYDVKM. The germline V and J ends were trimmed by 6 bases and 6 bases, with 11 bases remaining between them. This CDR3 region has 12 residues. DNA for the CDR3: TGTGCCAGCAGCTATCACCGGCCTGAAGCTTTCTTT. It codes for CASSYHRPEAFF.

The V gene is TRBV9, the J gene TRBJ2-7; 8 bases line up with TRBD2. V lost 0 bases, J lost 6 bases, and 5 bases stayed unmatched. Per the germline V gene, CDR1 is SGDLS and CDR2 is YYNGEE. The CDR3 spans 14 residues. CDR3 in DNA: TGTGCCAGCAGCGTAGCGGGAGGGCCATCCGAGCAGTACTTC. Encoded protein: CASSVAGGPSEQYF.

The chain carries TRBV5-4 and TRBJ1-1; D is ambiguous. The CDR3 sequence is 15 residues long. Trimming pared 4 bases from V and 3 bases from J, leaving 16 bases between. Per the germline V gene, CDR1 is SGHNT and CDR2 is YYREEE (reference sequence). The CDR3 loop is CASSPQRVLDTEAFF. CDR3 nucleotides: TGTGCCAGCAGCCCCCAGAGGGTTTTAGACACTGAAGCTTTCTTT.

In its sample, this clonotype was seen a few times. J is TRBJ1-2 and V is TRBV6-2 or TRBV6-3; D is undetermined. The CDR3 length is 15 residues. Per germline, CDR1 MNHEY and CDR2 SVGEGT. V gave up 7 bases and J gave up 1 base, with 16 bases separating them. CDR3 region: CASTGPGRLNYGYTF. CDR3 nucleotides: TGTGCCAGCACTGGCCCAGGCCGTCTTAACTATGGCTACACCTTC.

V and J are TRBV4-1 and TRBJ2-2; D is unclear. Looked up from germline, CDR1 is MGHRA and CDR2 is YSYEKL. The CDR3 consists of 16 residues. V lost 1 base to trimming and J lost 8 bases, with 17 bases between them. In nucleotides, the CDR3 is TGCGCCAGCAGCCAAGTGGAATGGACCTTGGGGGGGGAGCTGTTTTTT. Its protein product is CASSQVEWTLGGELFF.

The V gene is TRBV19, the J gene TRBJ2-1, with 8 bases fitting TRBD2. The germline V gene has CDR1 LNHDA and CDR2 SQIVND (reference sequence). V was clipped by 7 bases and J by 10 bases; unmatched bases: 6. The CDR3 sequence is 12 residues long. The CDR3 loop is CASTSGSLEQFF. For the CDR3, the DNA is TGTGCCAGTACTAGCGGGTCTTTGGAGCAGTTCTTC.

The table lists this clonotype with a count of one. V and J are TRBV29-1 and TRBJ1-1; D call uncertain. Germline V gives CDR1 SQVTM, CDR2 ANQGSEA. This CDR3 is built from 11 residues. The V gene lost 7 bases and the J gene lost 6 bases, with 12 bases spanning the gap. CDR3 coding DNA: TGCAGCGCCCCGGGCCTCGCTGAAGCTTTCTTT. This gives the protein CSAPGLAEAFF.

The rearrangement joins TRBV9 to TRBJ1-5; D gene ambiguous. Trimming left V 3 bases short and J 6 bases short, with 10 bases between. Looked up from germline, CDR1 is SGDLS and CDR2 is YYNGEE. The CDR3 extends over 13 amino acids. DNA for the CDR3: TGTGCCAGCAGCGCGACGATGGGTCAGCCCCAGCATTTT. Its protein product is CASSATMGQPQHF.

This CDR3 reads CAWSVRRPNQPQHF. The CDR3 DNA is TGTGCCTGGAGTGTACGCAGACCTAATCAGCCCCAGCATTTT. The chain employs TRBV30 and TRBJ1-5; no definite D call. Trimming removed 0 bases from V and 4 bases from J, with 10 bases in between. Germline assignment: CDR1 GTSNPN and CDR2 SVGIG (reference sequence). The CDR3 totals 14 residues. The complete variable domain, with remaining parts taken from reference TRBV30 and TRBJ1-5, reads SQTIHQWPATLVQPVGSPLSLECTVEGTSNPNLYWYRQAAGRGLQLLFYSVGIGQISSEVPQNLSASRPQDRQFILSSKKLLLSDSGFYLCAWSVRRPNQPQHFGDGTRLSIL.

This clonotype was picked up a small number of times. The V and J genes are TRBV7-9 and TRBJ2-3; D is undetermined. Germline CDR1 SEHNR, CDR2 FQNEAQ (reference sequence). Trimming pared 6 bases from V and 5 bases from J, leaving 12 bases between. CDR3 length: 13 residues. The CDR3 coding sequence is TGTGCCAGCAGTCCCCTCAGTGGAGATACGCAGTATTTT. Translation gives CASSPLSGDTQYF.

This rearrangement joins TRBV5-6 to TRBJ1-3, with D uncertain. There are 14 residues in the CDR3. The V end was cut by 3 bases, the J end by 0 bases, with 7 bases between. The germline V gene has CDR1 SGHDT and CDR2 YYEEEE. The CDR3 sequence is CASSSWGSGNTIYF. For the CDR3, the DNA is TGTGCCAGCAGCTCATGGGGCTCTGGAAACACCATATATTTT.

Turning to this clonotype: The junction shows a germline mismatch at one end, possibly a read error. The chain is built from TRBV2 and TRBJ2-1; possible D gene TRBD1, 6 bases. From germline, CDR1 is SNHLY and CDR2 FYNNEI. This CDR3 is built from 14 residues. CDR3 protein: CASREAGVENEQFF. Here the CDR3 DNA reads TGTGCCAGCAGGGAAGCAGGGGTGGAGAATGAGCAGTTCTTC.